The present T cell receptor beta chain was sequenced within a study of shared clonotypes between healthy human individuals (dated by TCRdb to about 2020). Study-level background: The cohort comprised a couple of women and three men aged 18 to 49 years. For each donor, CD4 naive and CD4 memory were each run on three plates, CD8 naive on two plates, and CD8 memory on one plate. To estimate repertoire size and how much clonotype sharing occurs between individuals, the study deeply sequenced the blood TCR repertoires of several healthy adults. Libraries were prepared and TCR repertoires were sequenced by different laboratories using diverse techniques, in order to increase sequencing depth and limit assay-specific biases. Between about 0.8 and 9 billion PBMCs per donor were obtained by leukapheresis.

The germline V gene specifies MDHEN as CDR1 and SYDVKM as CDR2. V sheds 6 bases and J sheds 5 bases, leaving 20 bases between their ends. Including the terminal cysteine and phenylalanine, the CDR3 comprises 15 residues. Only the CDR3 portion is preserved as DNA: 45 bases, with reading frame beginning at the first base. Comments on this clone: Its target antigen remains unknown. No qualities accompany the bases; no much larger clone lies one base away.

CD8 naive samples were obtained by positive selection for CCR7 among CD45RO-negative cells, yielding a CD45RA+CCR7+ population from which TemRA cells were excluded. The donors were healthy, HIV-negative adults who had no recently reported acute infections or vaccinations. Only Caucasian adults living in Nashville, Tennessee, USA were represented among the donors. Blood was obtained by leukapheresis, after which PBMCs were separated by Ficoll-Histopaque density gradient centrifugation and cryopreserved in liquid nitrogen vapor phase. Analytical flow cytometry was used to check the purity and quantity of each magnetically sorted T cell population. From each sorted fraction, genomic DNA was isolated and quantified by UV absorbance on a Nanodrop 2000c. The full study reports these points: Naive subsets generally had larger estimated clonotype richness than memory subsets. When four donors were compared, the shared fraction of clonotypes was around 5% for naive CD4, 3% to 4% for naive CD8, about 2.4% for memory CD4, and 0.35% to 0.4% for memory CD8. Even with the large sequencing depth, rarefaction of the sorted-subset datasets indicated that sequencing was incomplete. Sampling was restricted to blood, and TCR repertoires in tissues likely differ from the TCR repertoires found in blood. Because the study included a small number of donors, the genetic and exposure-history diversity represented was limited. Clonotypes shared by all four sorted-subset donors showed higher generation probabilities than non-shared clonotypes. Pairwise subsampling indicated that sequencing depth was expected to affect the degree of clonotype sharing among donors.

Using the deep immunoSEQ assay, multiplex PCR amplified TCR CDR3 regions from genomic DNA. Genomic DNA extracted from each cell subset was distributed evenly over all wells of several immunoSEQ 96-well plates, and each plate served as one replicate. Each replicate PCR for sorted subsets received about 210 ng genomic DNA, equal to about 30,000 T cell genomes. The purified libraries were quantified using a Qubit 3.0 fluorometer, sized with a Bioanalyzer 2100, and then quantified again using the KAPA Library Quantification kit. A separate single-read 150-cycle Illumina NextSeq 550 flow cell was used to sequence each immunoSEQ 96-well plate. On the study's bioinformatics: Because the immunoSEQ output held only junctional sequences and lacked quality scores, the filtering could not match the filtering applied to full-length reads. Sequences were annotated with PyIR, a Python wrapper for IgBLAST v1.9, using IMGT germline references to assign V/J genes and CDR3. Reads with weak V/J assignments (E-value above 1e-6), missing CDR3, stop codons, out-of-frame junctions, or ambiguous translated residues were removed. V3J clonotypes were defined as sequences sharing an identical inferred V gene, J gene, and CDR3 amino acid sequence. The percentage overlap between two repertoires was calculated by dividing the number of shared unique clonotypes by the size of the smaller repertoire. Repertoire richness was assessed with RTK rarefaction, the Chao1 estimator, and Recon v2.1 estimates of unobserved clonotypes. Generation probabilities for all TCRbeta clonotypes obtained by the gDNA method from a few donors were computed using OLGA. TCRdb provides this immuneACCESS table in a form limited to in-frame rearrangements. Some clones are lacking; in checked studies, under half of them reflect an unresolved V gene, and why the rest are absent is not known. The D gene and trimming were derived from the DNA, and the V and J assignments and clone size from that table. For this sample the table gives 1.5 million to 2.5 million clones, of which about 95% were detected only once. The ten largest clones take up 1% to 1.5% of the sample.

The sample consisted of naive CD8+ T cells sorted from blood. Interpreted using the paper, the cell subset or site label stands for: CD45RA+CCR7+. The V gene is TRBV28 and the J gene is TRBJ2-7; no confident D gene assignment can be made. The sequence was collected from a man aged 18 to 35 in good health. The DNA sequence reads TGTGCCAGCAGCCTACGGACGGTTTATGAGGACGAGCAGTACTTC. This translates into CASSLRTVYEDEQYF.